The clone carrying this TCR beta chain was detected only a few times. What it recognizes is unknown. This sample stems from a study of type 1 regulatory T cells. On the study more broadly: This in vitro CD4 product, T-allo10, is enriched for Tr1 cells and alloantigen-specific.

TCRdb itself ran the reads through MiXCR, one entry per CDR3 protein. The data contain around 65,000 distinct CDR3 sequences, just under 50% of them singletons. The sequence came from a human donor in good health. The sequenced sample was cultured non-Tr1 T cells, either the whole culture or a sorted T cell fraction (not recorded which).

CDR3 in DNA: TGTGCCAGCAGTGAAGGACTAGCGGGGCGGGATACGCAGTATTTT. Its protein is CASSEGLAGRDTQYF. The chain joins TRBV2 to TRBJ2-3, with 11 bases matching TRBD2. This CDR3 is built from 15 residues. Per the germline V gene, CDR1 is SNHLY and CDR2 is FYNNEI. Trimming removed 1 base from V and 6 bases from J; junction bases left unmatched: 3.